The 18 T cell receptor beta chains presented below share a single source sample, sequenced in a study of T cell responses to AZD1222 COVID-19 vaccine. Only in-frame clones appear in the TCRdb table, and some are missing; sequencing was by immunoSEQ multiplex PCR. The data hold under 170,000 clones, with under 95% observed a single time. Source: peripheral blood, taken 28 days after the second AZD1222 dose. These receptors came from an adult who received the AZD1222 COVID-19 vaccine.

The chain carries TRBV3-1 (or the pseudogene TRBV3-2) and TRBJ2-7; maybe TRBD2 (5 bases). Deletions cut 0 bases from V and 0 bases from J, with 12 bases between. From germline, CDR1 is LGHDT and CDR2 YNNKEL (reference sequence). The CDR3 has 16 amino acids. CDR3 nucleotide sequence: TGTGCCAGCAGCCAAGACACTAGTCGCCACTCCTACGAGCAGTACTTC. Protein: CASSQDTSRHSYEQYF.

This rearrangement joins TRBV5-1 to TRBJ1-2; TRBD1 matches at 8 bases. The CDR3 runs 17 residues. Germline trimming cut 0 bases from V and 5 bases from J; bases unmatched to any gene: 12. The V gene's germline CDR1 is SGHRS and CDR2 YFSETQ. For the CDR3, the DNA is TGCGCCAGCAGCTTGGACGTCCCTAATACAGGGGGTTATGGCTACACCTTC. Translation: CASSLDVPNTGGYGYTF. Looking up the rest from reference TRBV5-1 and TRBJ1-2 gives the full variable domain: KAGVTQTPRYLIKTRGQQVTLSCSPISGHRSVSWYQQTPGQGLQFLFEYFSETQRNKGNFPGRFSGRQFSNSRSEMNVSTLELGDSALYLCASSLDVPNTGGYGYTFGSGTRLTVV.

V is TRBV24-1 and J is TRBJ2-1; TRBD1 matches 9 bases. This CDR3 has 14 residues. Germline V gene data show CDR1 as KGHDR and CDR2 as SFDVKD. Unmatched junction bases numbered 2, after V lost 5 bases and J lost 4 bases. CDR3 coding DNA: TGTGCCACCAGTGGGACAGGGGCTTACAATGAGCAGTTCTTC. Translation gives CATSGTGAYNEQFF.

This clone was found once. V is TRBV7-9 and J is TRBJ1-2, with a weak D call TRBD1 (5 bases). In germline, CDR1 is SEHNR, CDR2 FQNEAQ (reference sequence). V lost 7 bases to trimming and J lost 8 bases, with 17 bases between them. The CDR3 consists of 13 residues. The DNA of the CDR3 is TGTGCCAGCACCCTGCCGGGGGACCAGGGCTACACCTTC. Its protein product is CASTLPGDQGYTF.

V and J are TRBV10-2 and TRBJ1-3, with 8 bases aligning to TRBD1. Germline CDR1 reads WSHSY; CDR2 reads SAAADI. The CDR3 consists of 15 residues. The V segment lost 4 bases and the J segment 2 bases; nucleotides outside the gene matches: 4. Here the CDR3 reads CASSATQGAGNTIYF. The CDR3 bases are TGCGCCAGCAGTGCCACACAGGGGGCTGGAAACACCATATATTTT.

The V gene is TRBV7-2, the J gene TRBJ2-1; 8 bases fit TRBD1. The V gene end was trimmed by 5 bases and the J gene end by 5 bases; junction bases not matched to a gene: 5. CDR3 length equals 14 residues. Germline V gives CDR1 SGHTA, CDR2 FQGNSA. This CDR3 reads CASSLQGAHNEQFF. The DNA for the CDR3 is TGTGCCAGCAGCCTCCAGGGGGCCCACAATGAGCAGTTCTTC.

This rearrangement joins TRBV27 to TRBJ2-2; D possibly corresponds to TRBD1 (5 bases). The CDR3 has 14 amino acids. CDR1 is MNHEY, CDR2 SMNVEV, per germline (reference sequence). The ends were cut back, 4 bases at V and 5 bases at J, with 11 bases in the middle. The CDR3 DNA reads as TGTGCCAGCAGTTCATACAGACAGACCGGGGAGCTGTTTTTT. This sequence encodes CASSSYRQTGELFF.

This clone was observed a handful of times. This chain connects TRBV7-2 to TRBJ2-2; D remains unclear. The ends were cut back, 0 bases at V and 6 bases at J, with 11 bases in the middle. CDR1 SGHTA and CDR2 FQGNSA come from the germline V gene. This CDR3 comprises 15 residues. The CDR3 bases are TGTGCCAGCAGCTTAGCATACGGTTCGGCCGGGGAGCTGTTTTTT. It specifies CASSLAYGSAGELFF.

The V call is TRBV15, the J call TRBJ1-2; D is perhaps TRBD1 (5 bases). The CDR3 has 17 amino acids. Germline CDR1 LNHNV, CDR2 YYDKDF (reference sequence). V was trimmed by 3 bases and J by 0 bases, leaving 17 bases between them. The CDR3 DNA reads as TGTGCCACCAGCAGTCACTTTTGGGACCGCGCTAACTATGGCTACACCTTC. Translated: CATSSHFWDRANYGYTF. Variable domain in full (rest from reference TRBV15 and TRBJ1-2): DAMVIQNPRYQVTQFGKPVTLSCSQTLNHNVMYWYQQKSSQAPKLLFHYYDKDFNNEADTPDNFQSRRPNTSFCFLDIRSPGLGDTAMYLCATSSHFWDRANYGYTFGSGTRLTVV.

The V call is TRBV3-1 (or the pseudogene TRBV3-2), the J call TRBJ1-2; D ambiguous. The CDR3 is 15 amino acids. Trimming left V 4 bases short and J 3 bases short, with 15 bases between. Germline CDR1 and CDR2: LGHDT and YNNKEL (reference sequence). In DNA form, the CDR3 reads TGTGCCAGCAGCCTCGCCTCTTCGGGTGACTATGGCTACACCTTC. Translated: CASSLASSGDYGYTF.

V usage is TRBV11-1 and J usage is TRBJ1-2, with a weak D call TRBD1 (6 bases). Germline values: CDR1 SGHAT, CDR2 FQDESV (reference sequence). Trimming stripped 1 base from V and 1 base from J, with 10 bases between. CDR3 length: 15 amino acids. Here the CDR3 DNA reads TGTGCCAGCAGCTTAGACCGGACAGTTAACTATGGCTACACCTTC. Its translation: CASSLDRTVNYGYTF.

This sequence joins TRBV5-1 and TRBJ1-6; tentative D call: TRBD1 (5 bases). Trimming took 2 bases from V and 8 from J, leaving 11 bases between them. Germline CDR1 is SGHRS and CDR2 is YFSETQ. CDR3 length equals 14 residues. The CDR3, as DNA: TGCGCCAGCAGCTTTGAGGACACGTATTCACCCCTCCACTTT. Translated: CASSFEDTYSPLHF. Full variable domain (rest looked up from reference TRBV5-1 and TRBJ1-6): KAGVTQTPRYLIKTRGQQVTLSCSPISGHRSVSWYQQTPGQGLQFLFEYFSETQRNKGNFPGRFSGRQFSNSRSEMNVSTLELGDSALYLCASSFEDTYSPLHFGNGTRLTVT.

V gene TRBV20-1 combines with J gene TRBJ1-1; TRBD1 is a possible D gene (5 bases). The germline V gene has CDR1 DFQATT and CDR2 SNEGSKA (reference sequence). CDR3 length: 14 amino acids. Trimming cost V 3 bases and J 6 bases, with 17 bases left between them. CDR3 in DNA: TGCAGTGCTAGTGAGGGGTTGGAGGTCGCTGAAGCTTTCTTT. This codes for CSASEGLEVAEAFF.

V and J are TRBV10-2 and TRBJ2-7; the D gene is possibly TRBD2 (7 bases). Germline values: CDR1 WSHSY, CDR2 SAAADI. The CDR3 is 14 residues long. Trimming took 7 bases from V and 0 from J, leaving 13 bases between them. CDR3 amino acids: CASKAAGASYEQYF. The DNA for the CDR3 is TGCGCCAGCAAAGCGGCGGGGGCCTCCTACGAGCAGTACTTC.

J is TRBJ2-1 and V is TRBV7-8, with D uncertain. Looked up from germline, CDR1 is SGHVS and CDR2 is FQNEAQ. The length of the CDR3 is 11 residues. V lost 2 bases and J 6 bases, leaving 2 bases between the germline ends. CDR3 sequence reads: CASSLINEQFF. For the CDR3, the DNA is TGTGCCAGCAGCTTAATCAATGAGCAGTTCTTC.

The CDR3 DNA follows: TGTGCCAGCCACGGAGGAGGACTTAGCTCCTATAATTCACCCCTCCACTTT. Its translation: CASHGGGLSSYNSPLHF. This chain joins TRBV28 and TRBJ1-6; D uncertain. From germline, CDR1 is MDHEN and CDR2 SYDVKM. The CDR3 has 17 amino acids. V lost 8 bases and J 0 bases, leaving 17 bases between the germline ends.

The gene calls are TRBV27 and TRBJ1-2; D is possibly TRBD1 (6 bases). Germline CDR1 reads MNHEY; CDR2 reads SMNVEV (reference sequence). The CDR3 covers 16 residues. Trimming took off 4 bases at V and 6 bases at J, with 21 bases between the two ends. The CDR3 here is CASSSLRDTYLDGYTF. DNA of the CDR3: TGTGCCAGCAGTTCATTACGGGACACTTATTTAGATGGCTACACCTTC.

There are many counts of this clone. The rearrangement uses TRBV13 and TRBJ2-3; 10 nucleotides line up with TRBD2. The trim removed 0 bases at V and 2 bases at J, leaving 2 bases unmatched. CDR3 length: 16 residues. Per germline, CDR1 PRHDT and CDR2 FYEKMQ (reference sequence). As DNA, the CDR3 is TGTGCCAGCAGCTTAGGCCTAGCGGGAGTCACAGATACGCAGTATTTT. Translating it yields CASSLGLAGVTDTQYF.